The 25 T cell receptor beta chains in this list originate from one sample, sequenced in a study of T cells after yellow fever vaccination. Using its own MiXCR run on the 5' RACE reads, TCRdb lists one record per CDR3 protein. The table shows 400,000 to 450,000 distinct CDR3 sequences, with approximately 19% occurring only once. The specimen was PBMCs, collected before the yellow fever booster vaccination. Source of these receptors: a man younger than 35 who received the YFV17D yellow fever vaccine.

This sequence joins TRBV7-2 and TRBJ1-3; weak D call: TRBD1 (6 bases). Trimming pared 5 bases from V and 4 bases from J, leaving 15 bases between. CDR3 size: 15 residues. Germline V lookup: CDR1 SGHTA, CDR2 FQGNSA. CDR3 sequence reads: CASSPGRGIGNTIYF. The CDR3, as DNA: TGTGCCAGCAGCCCCGGGAGGGGGATCGGAAACACCATATATTTT.

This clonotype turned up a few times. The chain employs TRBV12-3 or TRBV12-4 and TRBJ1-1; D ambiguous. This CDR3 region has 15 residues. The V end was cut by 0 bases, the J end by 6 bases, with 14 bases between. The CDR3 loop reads CASSLAGRLVSEAFF. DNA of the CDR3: TGTGCCAGCAGTTTAGCGGGCAGGTTGGTCTCTGAAGCTTTCTTT.

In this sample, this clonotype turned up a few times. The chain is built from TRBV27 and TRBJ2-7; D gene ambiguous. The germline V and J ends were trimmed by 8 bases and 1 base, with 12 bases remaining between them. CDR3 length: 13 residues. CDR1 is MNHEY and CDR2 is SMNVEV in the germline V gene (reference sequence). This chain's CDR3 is CASATLKSYEQYF. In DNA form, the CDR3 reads TGTGCCAGCGCGACCTTGAAGTCCTACGAGCAGTACTTC.

The DNA for the CDR3 is TGTGCCACCGGTATTGGACAGCTGCAAGAGACCCAGTACTTC. Its translation: CATGIGQLQETQYF. The chain links TRBV15 to TRBJ2-5, with TRBD1 as a possible D gene (6 bases). V was clipped by 8 bases and J by 2 bases, with 15 bases between them. CDR1 LNHNV and CDR2 YYDKDF come from the germline V gene (reference sequence). The CDR3 length is 14 residues.

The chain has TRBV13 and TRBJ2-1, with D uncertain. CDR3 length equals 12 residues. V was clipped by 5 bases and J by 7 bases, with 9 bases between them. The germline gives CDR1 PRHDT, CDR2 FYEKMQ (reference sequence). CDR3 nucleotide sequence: TGTGCCAGCAGCGCCCAAAGGAATGAGCAGTTCTTC. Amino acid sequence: CASSAQRNEQFF.

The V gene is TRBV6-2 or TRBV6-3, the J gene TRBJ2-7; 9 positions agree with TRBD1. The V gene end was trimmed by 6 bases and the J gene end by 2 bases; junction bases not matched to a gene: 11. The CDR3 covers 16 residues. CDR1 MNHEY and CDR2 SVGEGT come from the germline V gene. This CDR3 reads CASRRLPGQGPYEQYF. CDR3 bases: TGTGCCAGCAGGAGGCTTCCGGGACAGGGACCCTACGAGCAGTACTTC.

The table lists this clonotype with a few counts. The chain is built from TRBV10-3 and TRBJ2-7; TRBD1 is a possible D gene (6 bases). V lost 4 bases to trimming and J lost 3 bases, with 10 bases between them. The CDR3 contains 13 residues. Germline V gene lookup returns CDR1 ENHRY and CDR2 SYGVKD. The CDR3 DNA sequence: TGTGCCATCAGTGGGGGACAAGGCTACGAGCAGTACGTC. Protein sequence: CAISGGQGYEQYV.

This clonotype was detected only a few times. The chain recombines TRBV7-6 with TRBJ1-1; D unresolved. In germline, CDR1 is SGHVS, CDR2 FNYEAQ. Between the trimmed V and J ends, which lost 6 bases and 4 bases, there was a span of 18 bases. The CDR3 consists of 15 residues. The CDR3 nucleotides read TGTGCCAGCAGAAGGTTGCTCTCAATGAGCACTGAAGCTTTCTTT. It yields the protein CASRRLLSMSTEAFF.

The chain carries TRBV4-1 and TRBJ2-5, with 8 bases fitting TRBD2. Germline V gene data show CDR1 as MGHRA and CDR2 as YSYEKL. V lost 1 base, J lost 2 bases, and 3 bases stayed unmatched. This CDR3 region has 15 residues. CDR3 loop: CASSQAQRGQETQYF. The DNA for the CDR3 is TGCGCCAGCAGCCAAGCCCAGCGGGGGCAAGAGACCCAGTACTTC.

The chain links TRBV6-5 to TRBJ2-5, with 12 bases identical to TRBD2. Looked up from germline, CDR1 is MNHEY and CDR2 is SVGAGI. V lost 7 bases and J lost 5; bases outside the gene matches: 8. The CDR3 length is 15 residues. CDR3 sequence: CASTLLAGGDETQYF. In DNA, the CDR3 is TGTGCCAGCACCCTACTAGCGGGGGGCGATGAGACCCAGTACTTC.

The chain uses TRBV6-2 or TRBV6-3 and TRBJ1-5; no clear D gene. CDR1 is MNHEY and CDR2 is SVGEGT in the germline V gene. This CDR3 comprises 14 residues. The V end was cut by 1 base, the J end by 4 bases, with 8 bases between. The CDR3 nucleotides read TGTGCCAGCAGTTACTGGGCAGCGAATCAGCCCCAGCATTTT. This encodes CASSYWAANQPQHF.

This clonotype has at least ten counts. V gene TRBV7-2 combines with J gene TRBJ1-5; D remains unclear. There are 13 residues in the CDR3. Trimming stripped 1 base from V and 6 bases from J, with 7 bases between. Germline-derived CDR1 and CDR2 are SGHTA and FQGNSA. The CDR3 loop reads CASSLGSGQPQHF. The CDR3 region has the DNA TGTGCCAGCAGCTTAGGTTCCGGTCAGCCCCAGCATTTT.

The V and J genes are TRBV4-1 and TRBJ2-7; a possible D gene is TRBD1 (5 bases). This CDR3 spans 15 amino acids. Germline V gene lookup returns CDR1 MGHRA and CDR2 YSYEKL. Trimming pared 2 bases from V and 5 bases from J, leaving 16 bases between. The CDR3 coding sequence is TGCGCCAGCAGCCAACACTTTCCCGGACATAACGAGCAGTACGTC. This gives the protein CASSQHFPGHNEQYV.

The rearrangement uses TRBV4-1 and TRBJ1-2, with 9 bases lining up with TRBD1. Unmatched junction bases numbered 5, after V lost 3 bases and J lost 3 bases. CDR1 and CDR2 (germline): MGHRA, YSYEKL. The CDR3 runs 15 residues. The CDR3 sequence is CASSHPGQGDYGYTF. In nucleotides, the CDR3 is TGCGCCAGCAGCCACCCGGGACAGGGAGACTATGGCTACACCTTC.

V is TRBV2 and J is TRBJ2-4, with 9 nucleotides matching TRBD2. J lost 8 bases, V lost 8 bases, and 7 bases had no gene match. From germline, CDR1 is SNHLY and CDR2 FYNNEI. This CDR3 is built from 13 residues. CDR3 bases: TGTGCCAGCGGAATAGCGGGGGCGGACATTCAGTACTTC. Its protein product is CASGIAGADIQYF.

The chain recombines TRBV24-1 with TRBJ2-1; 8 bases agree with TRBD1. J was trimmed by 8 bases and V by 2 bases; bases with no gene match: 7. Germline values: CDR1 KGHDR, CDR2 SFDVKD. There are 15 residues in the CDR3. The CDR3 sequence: CATSDSAGTGDEQFF. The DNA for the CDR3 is TGTGCCACCAGTGATTCGGCGGGGACAGGCGATGAGCAGTTCTTC.

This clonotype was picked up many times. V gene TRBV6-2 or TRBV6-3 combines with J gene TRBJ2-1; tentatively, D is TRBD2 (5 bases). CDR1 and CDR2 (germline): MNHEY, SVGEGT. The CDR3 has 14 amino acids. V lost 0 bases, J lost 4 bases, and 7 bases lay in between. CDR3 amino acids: CASSYSKRYNEQFF. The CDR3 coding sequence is TGTGCCAGCAGTTACTCGAAGCGGTACAATGAGCAGTTCTTC.

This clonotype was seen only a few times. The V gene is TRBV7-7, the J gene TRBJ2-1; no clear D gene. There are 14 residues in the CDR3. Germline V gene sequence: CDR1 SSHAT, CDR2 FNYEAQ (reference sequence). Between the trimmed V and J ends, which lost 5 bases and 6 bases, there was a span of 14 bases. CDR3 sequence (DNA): TGTGCCAGCAGCCCCCCCGGCAGGTCCAATGAGCAGTTCTTC. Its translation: CASSPPGRSNEQFF.

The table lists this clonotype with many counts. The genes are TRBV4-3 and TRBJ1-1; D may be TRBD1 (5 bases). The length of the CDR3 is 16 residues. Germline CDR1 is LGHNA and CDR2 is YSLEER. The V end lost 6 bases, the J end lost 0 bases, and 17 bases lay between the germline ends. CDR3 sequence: CASSRRDGLMNTEAFF. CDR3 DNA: TGCGCCAGCAGTCGAAGGGACGGACTCATGAACACTGAAGCTTTCTTT.

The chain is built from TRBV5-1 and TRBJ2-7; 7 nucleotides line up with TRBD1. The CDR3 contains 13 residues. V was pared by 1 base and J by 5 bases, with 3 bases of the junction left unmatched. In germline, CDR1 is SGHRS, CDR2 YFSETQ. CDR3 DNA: TGCGCCAGCAGCTTGTGGCAGGGGGACGAGCAGTACTTC. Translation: CASSLWQGDEQYF. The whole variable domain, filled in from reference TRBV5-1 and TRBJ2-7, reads KAGVTQTPRYLIKTRGQQVTLSCSPISGHRSVSWYQQTPGQGLQFLFEYFSETQRNKGNFPGRFSGRQFSNSRSEMNVSTLELGDSALYLCASSLWQGDEQYFGPGTRLTVT.

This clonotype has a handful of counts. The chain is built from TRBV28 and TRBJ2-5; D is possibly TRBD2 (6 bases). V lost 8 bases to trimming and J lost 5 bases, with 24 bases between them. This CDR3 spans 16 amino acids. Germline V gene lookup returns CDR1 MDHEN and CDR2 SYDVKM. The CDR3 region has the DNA TGTGCCAGCCCCCCCGGGGAGTCCTCTGCGGGGGAGACCCAGTACTTC. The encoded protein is CASPPGESSAGETQYF.

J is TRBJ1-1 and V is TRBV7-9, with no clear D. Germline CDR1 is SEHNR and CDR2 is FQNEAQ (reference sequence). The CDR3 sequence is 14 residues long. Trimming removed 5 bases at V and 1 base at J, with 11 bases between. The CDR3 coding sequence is TGTGCCAGCAGCCCCCGGGGAGAGAACACTGAAGCTTTCTTT. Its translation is CASSPRGENTEAFF.

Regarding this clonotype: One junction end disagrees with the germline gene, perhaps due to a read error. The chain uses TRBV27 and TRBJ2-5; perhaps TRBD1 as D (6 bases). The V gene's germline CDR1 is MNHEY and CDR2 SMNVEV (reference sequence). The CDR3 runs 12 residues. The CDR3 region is CGIRGGQETQYF. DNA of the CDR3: TGCGGGATTAGAGGGGGCCAAGAGACCCAGTACTTC.

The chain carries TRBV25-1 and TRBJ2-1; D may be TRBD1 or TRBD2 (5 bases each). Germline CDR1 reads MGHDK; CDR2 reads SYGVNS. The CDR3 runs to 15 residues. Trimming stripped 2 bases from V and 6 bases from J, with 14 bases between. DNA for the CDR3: TGTGCCAGCAGTGAAAGTGGGGCTGGGGGCAATGAGCAGTTCTTC. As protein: CASSESGAGGNEQFF.

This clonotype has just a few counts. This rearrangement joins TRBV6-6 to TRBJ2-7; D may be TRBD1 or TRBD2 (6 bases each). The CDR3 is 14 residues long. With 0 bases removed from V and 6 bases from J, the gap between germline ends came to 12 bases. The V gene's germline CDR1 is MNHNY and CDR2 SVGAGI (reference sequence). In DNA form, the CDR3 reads TGTGCCAGCAGTTACTCGAACGGGGGCTCCGAGCAGTACGTC. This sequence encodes CASSYSNGGSEQYV.